These T cell receptor beta chains were read from a single sample in a study of CD4+ T cells in melanoma. TCRdb's table, derived via immunoSEQ multiplex PCR, lists solely in-frame clones and lacks some. The table includes over 45,000 clones, about 70% detected once. The sequenced sample consisted of tumor tissue. The source is a human donor with melanoma. CDR3s include the opening cysteine and the closing phenylalanine or tryptophan. D genes are given only for firm matches. Where a row states a size, it is once, few, many or the class of an expanded clone; other rows omit it.

DNA	CDR3	D	size	V	J
TGCGCCAGCAGGACGACGTGGGTTTCCTACGAGCAGTACTTC	CASRTTWVSYEQYF	NA	many	TRBV10-2	TRBJ2-7
TGTGCCAGCAGCAAACTAGCGGGGGGCCTCTCCTACAATGAGCAGTTCTTC	CASSKLAGGLSYNEQFF	TRBD2	few	TRBV7-9	TRBJ2-1
TGTGCCAGCAGTAATGGACAGGGGGTGAACACTGAAGCTTTCTTT	CASSNGQGVNTEAFF	TRBD1	NA	TRBV28	TRBJ1-1
TGTGCCAGCAGCTTAGGGGGGACTAGCGGGCCTTACGAGCAGTACTTC	CASSLGGTSGPYEQYF	TRBD2	NA	TRBV5-4	TRBJ2-7
TGTGCCAGCAGCTTTAGCGGGGCCCGGTTTTTCCAGTACTTC	CASSFSGARFFQYF	TRBD2	NA	TRBV7-2	TRBJ2-5
TGTGCCAGCAGCCGACTCGGACATAACTACGAGCAGTACTTC	CASSRLGHNYEQYF	NA	NA	TRBV27	TRBJ2-7
TGTGCCAGCAGCGCGACAGGGGCGGGTGAAAAACTGTTTTTT	CASSATGAGEKLFF	TRBD1	NA	TRBV9	TRBJ1-4
TGTGCCAGTAGTAGAATCAGGGGAGCGATTTCTTGGTCCGGGGAGCTGTTTTTT	CASSRIRGAISWSGELFF	NA	NA	TRBV19	TRBJ2-2
TGCGCCAGCAGCCAGGGCGTATACAATGAGCAGTTCTTC	CASSQGVYNEQFF	NA	few	TRBV4-3	TRBJ2-1
TGTGCCAGCTCACCAACAGGGGCTCCCTATGGCTACACCTTC	CASSPTGAPYGYTF	TRBD1	NA	TRBV18	TRBJ1-2
TGTGCCAGCAGTTTTCCAGGGGCGGCAGATACGCAGTATTTT	CASSFPGAADTQYF	NA	NA	TRBV27	TRBJ2-3
TGCGCCAGCAGTGAGACGACAGGGAGTGCCGGGGAGCTGTTTTTT	CASSETTGSAGELFF	TRBD1	NA	TRBV10-2	TRBJ2-2
TGTGCCAGCAGCGTTCGGGGGAAGAATGAATATAGCAATCAGCCCCAGCATTTT	CASSVRGKNEYSNQPQHF	NA	NA	TRBV9	TRBJ1-5
TGTGCCAGCAGAAAGCGGGGGGGCTCTGGGAATGAGCAGTTCTTC	CASRKRGGSGNEQFF	TRBD2	few	TRBV6-6	TRBJ2-1
TGTGCCAGCGCCACGGGGGGACAGGGACGCTCCTACGAGCAGTACTTC	CASATGGQGRSYEQYF	TRBD1	few	TRBV27	TRBJ2-7
TGTGCCAGCAGCTACCTAGGGGGGCTAGGCGACGAGCAGTACTTC	CASSYLGGLGDEQYF	NA	NA	TRBV6-5	TRBJ2-7
TGTGCCAGCAGTGGACAGGGACGAGAGACCCAGTACTTC	CASSGQGRETQYF	TRBD1	NA	TRBV6-6	TRBJ2-5
TGTGCCAGCAGCTTACTTACAAACACTGAAGCTTTCTTT	CASSLLTNTEAFF	NA	many	TRBV7-6	TRBJ1-1
TGCGCCAGCAGCGAATACAGGGGTTCCTCCTACGAGCAGTACTTC	CASSEYRGSSYEQYF	TRBD1	NA	TRBV10-1	TRBJ2-7
TGTGCCAGCAGCTTAGGCCAAGGCGGGGAGCTGTTTTTT	CASSLGQGGELFF	NA	NA	TRBV11-3	TRBJ2-2
TGTGCCAGCAGCTTAACACAGGGGACCACTGAAGCTTTCTTT	CASSLTQGTTEAFF	TRBD1	NA	TRBV7-6	TRBJ1-1
TGTGCCAGCAGCCTCGATCTAGCCCCCACAGATACGCAGTATTTT	CASSLDLAPTDTQYF	NA	NA	TRBV14	TRBJ2-3
TGTGCCAGCAGTTTTACTAATGAAAAACTGTTTTTT	CASSFTNEKLFF	NA	NA	TRBV27	TRBJ1-4
TGTGCCAGCAGCTTAGTGGGGGCCTTCGGAGCAAAACTGTTTTTT	CASSLVGAFGAKLFF	NA	NA	TRBV7-3	TRBJ1-4
TGCGCCAGCAGCCCCGGTAGGGATTTAAAAAACATTCAGTACTTC	CASSPGRDLKNIQYF	NA	NA	TRBV4-3	TRBJ2-4
TGCGCCAGCAGCCAAGATTTGGGTACTAATGAAAAACTGTTTTTT	CASSQDLGTNEKLFF	NA	NA	TRBV4-3	TRBJ1-4
TGTGCCTCGGAGGGGACAGGCTACACTGAAGCTTTCTTT	CASEGTGYTEAFF	TRBD1	few	TRBV30	TRBJ1-1
TGTGCCAGCAGTGCGACAGGCTCCTACAATGAGCAGTTCTTC	CASSATGSYNEQFF	NA	NA	TRBV6-5	TRBJ2-1
TGTGCCAGCAGGGTTAGCGGGGGGGCGTCGAATGAGCAGTTCTTC	CASRVSGGASNEQFF	TRBD2	NA	TRBV5-4	TRBJ2-1
TGTGCCAGCAGCCAGGGAGGACTAGCCACAGATACGCAGTATTTT	CASSQGGLATDTQYF	TRBD2	NA	TRBV4-2	TRBJ2-3
TGCGCCAGCAGCTTGGGGCTGGATGTAATGGGGACCCAGTACTTC	CASSLGLDVMGTQYF	NA	NA	TRBV5-1	TRBJ2-5
TGTGCCAGCAGCTTACAGGGGAGTTTGGGAGATACGCAGTATTTT	CASSLQGSLGDTQYF	NA	NA	TRBV7-3	TRBJ2-3
TGTGCCAGCAACGGACAGGGGGCCGACACTGAAGCTTTCTTT	CASNGQGADTEAFF	TRBD1	NA	TRBV9	TRBJ1-1
TGTGCCAGTAGTAGCGGCTACAATGAGCAGTTCTTC	CASSSGYNEQFF	NA	NA	TRBV19	TRBJ2-1
TGTGCCAGCAGCGTAGGTGGGTCCCTTGCGGAAAAACTGTTTTTT	CASSVGGSLAEKLFF	NA	medium-sized	TRBV9	TRBJ1-4
TGTGCCAGCAGCTACGACCTTGAAGCTTTCTTT	CASSYDLEAFF	NA	NA	TRBV7-9	TRBJ1-1
TGTGCCATCAGCTCGGGGGGGCCGTTCGGGGAGCTGTTTTTT	CAISSGGPFGELFF	TRBD2	NA	TRBV10-3	TRBJ2-2
TGTGCCAGTAGAGAGGCCGGGACAGATAATTCACCCCTCCACTTT	CASREAGTDNSPLHF	TRBD1	NA	TRBV19	TRBJ1-6
TGCAGCGACCAGGGGTTGGCAGATACGCAGTATTTT	CSDQGLADTQYF	NA	few	TRBV29-1	TRBJ2-3
TGTGCCAGCAGCTTGGGACAGGGCAAGGGTCAGCAGTACTTC	CASSLGQGKGQQYF	TRBD1	NA	TRBV5-4	TRBJ2-7
TGTGCCAGCAGCTTATTCAGTACTGAGCAGTTCTTC	CASSLFSTEQFF	NA	few	TRBV7-9	TRBJ2-1
TGTGCCAGCAGCTGGGGCACTAGCGGGGGCACAGATACGCAGTATTTT	CASSWGTSGGTDTQYF	TRBD2	NA	TRBV7-9	TRBJ2-3
TGTGCCAGCAGTCCACAGGGGGCGGGTCAGCCCCAGCATTTT	CASSPQGAGQPQHF	TRBD1	NA	TRBV6-6	TRBJ1-5
TGTGCCTGGAGCCAATCGACAGGGAGCTCCTACGAGCAGTACTTC	CAWSQSTGSSYEQYF	TRBD1	NA	TRBV30	TRBJ2-7
TGTGCCAGCAGTGCCACCCGGACAGGGGCTGGCTACACCTTC	CASSATRTGAGYTF	TRBD1	NA	TRBV6-5	TRBJ1-2
TGTGCCAGCAGCACTGACAGGGCTCAGCCCCAGCATTTT	CASSTDRAQPQHF	TRBD1	NA	TRBV7-8	TRBJ1-5
TGTGCCAGCTCACCGGTCAGGGGCCGGGATGAGCAGTTCTTC	CASSPVRGRDEQFF	NA	NA	TRBV18	TRBJ2-1
TGTGCCAGTAGTGGACAGTTAAATCAGCCCCAGCATTTT	CASSGQLNQPQHF	NA	NA	TRBV19	TRBJ1-5
TGTGCCAGTAGTGCCTCGACAGGGCTCGATAGGGAGCAGTACTTC	CASSASTGLDREQYF	TRBD1	NA	TRBV19	TRBJ2-7
TGCGCCAGCAGCCAAGTTCGGCCTCAAGGGGATACGCAGTATTTT	CASSQVRPQGDTQYF	NA	NA	TRBV4-1	TRBJ2-3
TGTGCCAGCAGCCAGCTACAGGGCAGAGCTAACTATGGCTACACCTTC	CASSQLQGRANYGYTF	NA	NA	TRBV16	TRBJ1-2
TGTGCCAGCAGGGACGTAGGATCCTACGAGCAGTACTTC	CASRDVGSYEQYF	NA	NA	TRBV6-1	TRBJ2-7
TGTGCCAGCAGTGAGAGAACAGTAGGGAATTCACCCCTCCACTTT	CASSERTVGNSPLHF	NA	few	TRBV2	TRBJ1-6
TGTGCCAGCAGTTTAAGGAGAAGCGGGGTTTACAATGAGCAGTTCTTC	CASSLRRSGVYNEQFF	TRBD2	NA	TRBV27	TRBJ2-1